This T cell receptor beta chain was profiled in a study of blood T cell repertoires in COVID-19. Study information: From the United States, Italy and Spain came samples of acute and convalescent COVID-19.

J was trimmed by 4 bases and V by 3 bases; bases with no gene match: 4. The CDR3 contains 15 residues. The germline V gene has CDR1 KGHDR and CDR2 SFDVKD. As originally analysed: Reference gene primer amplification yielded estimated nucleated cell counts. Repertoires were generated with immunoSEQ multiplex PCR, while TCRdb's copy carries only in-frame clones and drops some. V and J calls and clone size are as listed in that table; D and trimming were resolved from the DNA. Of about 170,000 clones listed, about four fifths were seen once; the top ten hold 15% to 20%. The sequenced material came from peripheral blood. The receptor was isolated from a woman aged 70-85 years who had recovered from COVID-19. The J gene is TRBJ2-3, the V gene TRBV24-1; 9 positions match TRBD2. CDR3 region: CATSDGGGAADTQYF. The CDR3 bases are TGTGCCACCAGTGATGGCGGGGGGGCTGCAGATACGCAGTATTTT.